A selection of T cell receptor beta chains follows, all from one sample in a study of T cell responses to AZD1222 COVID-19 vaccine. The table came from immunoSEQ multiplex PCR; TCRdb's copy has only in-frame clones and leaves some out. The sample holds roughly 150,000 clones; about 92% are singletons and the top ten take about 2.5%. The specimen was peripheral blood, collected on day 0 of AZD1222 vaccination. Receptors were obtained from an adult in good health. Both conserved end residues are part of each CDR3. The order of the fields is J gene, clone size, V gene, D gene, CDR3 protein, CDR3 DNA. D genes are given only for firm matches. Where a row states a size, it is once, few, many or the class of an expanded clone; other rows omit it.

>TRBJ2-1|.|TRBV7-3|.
CASSYFVRGNEQFF
TGTGCCAGCAGCTACTTCGTTCGCGGGAATGAGCAGTTCTTC
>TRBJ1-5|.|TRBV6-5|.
CASSRGGNQPQHF
TGTGCCAGTTCCAGGGGTGGCAATCAGCCCCAGCATTTT
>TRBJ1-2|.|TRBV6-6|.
CASSKYREGYTF
TGTGCCAGCAGTAAATACAGGGAGGGCTACACCTTC
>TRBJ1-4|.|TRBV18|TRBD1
CASSKSTGGSTTNEKLFF
TGTGCCAGCTCAAAATCGACAGGGGGCTCTACAACTAATGAAAAACTGTTTTTT
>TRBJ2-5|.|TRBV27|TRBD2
CASSVGGGRETQYF
TGTGCCAGCTCCGTGGGGGGGGGTCGGGAGACCCAGTACTTC
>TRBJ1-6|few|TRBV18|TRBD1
CASSPRPDRPGDSPLHF
TGTGCCAGCTCACCACGACCGGACAGGCCAGGAGATTCACCCCTCCACTTT
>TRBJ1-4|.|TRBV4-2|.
CASSQQTGPNEKLFF
TGTGCCAGCAGCCAACAAACAGGGCCTAATGAAAAACTGTTTTTT
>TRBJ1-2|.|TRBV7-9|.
CASSLEGAPYYGYTF
TGTGCCAGCAGCTTAGAAGGGGCCCCGTACTATGGCTACACCTTC
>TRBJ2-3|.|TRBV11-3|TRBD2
CASSSRTSGGTDTQYF
TGTGCCAGCAGCTCCAGGACTAGCGGGGGGACAGATACGCAGTATTTT
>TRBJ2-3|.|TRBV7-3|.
CASSSVSLDTQYF
TGTGCCAGCAGCTCCGTCTCCTTGGATACGCAGTATTTT
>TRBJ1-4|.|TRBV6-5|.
CASSYIQGPEEKLFF
TGTGCCAGCAGTTACATCCAAGGGCCCGAAGAAAAACTGTTTTTT
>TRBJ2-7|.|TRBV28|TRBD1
CASSSPGTGGREQYF
TGTGCCAGCAGTTCGCCGGGGACAGGGGGCCGAGAGCAGTACTTC
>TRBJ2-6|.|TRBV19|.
CASSILGQYSGANVLTF
TGTGCCAGTAGTATCCTCGGACAGTACTCTGGGGCCAACGTCCTGACTTTC
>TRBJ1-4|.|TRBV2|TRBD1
CASHRDRDGEKLFF
TGTGCCAGCCATCGGGACAGGGATGGTGAAAAACTGTTTTTT
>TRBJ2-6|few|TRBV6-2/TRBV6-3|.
CASSYLRYGANVLTF
TGTGCCAGCAGTTACTTGAGGTACGGGGCCAACGTCCTGACTTTC
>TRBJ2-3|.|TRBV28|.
CASSVGTDTQYF
TGTGCCAGCAGTGTTGGTACAGATACGCAGTATTTT
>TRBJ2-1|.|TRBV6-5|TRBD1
CASSLGQSSYNEQFF
TGTGCCAGCAGCCTGGGACAGAGCTCCTACAATGAGCAGTTCTTC
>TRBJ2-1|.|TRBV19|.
CASSILYSSYNEQFF
TGTGCCAGTAGTATTTTGTACAGCTCCTACAATGAGCAGTTCTTC
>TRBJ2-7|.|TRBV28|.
CASSSPGFYEQYF
TGTGCCAGCAGTTCTCCAGGGTTCTACGAGCAGTACTTC
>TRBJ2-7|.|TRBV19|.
CASSQVQGGYEQYF
TGTGCCAGTAGTCAGGTTCAGGGGGGATACGAGCAGTACTTC
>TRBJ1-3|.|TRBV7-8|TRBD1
CASSLEGTVSGNTIYF
TGTGCCAGCAGCTTAGAAGGGACAGTCTCTGGAAACACCATATATTTT
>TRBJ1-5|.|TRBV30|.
CAWSGVNQPQHF
TGTGCCTGGAGCGGGGTGAATCAGCCCCAGCATTTT
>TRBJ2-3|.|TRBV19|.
CASSFTDTQYF
TGTGCCAGTAGTTTCACAGATACGCAGTATTTT
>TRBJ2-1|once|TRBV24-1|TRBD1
CATSDPGTGIEQFF
TGTGCCACCAGTGACCCAGGGACAGGGATTGAGCAGTTCTTC
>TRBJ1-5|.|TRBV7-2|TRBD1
CASSHYPTGSNQPQHF
TGTGCCAGCAGCCATTATCCGACAGGGAGCAATCAGCCCCAGCATTTT
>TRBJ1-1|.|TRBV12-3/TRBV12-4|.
CASSPTSLSLQF
TGTGCCAGCAGTCCAACGTCCCTCAGCCTCCAATTT
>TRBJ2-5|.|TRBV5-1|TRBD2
CASSPGTSGREETQYF
TGCGCCAGCAGCCCCGGGACTAGCGGGAGAGAAGAGACCCAGTACTTC
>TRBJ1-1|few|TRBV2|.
CASSGAGNTEAFF
TGTGCCAGCAGCGGGGCGGGGAACACTGAAGCTTTCTTT
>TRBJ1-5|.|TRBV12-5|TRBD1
CASGSTPGQGWNQPQHF
TGTGCTAGTGGTTCGACGCCGGGACAGGGTTGGAATCAGCCCCAGCATTTT
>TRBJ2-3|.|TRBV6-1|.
CASSDLGMSDTQYF
TGTGCCAGCAGTGATCTAGGGATGTCAGATACGCAGTATTTT
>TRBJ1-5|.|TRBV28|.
CAVHREGKQPQHF
TGTGCCGTACACAGGGAAGGAAAACAGCCCCAGCATTTT
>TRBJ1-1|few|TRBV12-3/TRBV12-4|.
CACQTGPGTEAFF
TGTGCCTGCCAGACAGGTCCGGGTACTGAAGCTTTCTTT
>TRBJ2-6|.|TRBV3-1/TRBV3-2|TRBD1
CASSQAGQAISGANVLTF
TGTGCCAGCAGCCAAGCGGGACAGGCTATCTCTGGGGCCAACGTCCTGACTTTC
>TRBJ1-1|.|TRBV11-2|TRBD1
CASSFLGQGNTEAFF
TGTGCCAGCAGCTTTCTCGGACAGGGAAACACTGAAGCTTTCTTT
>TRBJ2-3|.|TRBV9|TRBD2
CASSVTPGTSGFTDTQYF
TGTGCCAGCAGCGTAACTCCTGGGACTAGCGGGTTCACAGATACGCAGTATTTT
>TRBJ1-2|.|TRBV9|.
CASSLAIEHYGYTF
TGTGCCAGCAGCTTAGCCATAGAACACTATGGCTACACCTTC
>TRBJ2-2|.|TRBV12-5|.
CASGSGIGAGELFF
TGTGCTAGTGGTTCCGGAATAGGGGCCGGGGAGCTGTTTTTT
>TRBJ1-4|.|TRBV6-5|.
CASSSGSHEKLFF
TGTGCCAGCAGTTCGGGGTCCCATGAAAAACTGTTTTTT
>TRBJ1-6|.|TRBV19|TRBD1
CASSTGQIYNSPLHF
TGTGCCAGTAGTACGGGACAGATCTATAATTCACCCCTCCACTTT
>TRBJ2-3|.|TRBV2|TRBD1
CASTRTGQAPDTQYF
TGTGCCAGCACCCGAACGGGACAGGCCCCAGATACGCAGTATTTT
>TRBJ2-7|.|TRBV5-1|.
CASSLGDMSSYEQYF
TGCGCCAGCAGCTTGGGGGACATGAGCTCCTACGAGCAGTACTTC
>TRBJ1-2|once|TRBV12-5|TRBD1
CASGLGTGDFYGYTF
TGTGCTAGTGGTCTAGGGACAGGTGATTTCTATGGCTACACCTTC
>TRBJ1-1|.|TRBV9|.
CASSVVGRDGAFF
TGTGCCAGCAGCGTAGTGGGCAGGGACGGAGCTTTCTTT
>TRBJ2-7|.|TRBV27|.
CASSLRLAYEQYF
TGTGCCAGCAGTTTACGGCTAGCCTACGAGCAGTACTTC
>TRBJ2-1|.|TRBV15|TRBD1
CATSRELWATGINNEQFF
TGTGCCACCAGCAGAGAACTCTGGGCGACAGGGATTAACAATGAGCAGTTCTTC
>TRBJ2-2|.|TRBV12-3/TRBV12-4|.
CASGLRTGELFF
TGTGCCAGCGGGCTTCGCACCGGGGAGCTGTTTTTT
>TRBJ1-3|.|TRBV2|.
CASSAQASGNTIYF
TGTGCCAGCAGTGCTCAGGCCTCTGGAAACACCATATATTTT
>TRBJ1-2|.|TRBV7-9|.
CASSSPPRGIYGYTF
TGTGCCAGCAGCTCCCCCCCGCGGGGGATCTATGGCTACACCTTC
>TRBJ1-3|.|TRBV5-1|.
CASSLGYRASGNTIYF
TGCGCCAGCAGCTTGGGCTACAGGGCCTCTGGAAACACCATATATTTT
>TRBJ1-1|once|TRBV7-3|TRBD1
CASSFTGGNTEAFF
TGTGCCAGCAGCTTCACAGGGGGGAACACTGAAGCTTTCTTT
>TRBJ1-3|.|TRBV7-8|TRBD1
CASSTKDRMTGNTIYF
TGTGCCAGCAGCACCAAGGACAGGATGACTGGAAACACCATATATTTT
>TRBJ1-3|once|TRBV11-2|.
CASSSGLSGSGNTIYF
TGTGCCAGCAGCTCGGGACTTTCCGGCTCTGGAAACACCATATATTTT
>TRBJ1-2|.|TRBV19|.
CASSIVQHGYTF
TGTGCCAGTAGTATCGTTCAGCATGGCTACACCTTC
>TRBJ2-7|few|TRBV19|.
CASSIRHSSGYEQYF
TGTGCCAGTAGTATAAGACACTCCTCGGGCTACGAGCAGTACTTC